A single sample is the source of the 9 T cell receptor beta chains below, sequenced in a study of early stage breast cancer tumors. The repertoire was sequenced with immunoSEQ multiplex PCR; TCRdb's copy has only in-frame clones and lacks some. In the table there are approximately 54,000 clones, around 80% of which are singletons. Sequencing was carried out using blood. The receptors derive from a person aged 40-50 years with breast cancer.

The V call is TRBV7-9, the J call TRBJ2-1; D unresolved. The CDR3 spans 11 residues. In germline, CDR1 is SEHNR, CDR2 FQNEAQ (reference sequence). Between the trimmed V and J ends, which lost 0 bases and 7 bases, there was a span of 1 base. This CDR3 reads CASSLANEQFF. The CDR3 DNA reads TGTGCCAGCAGCTTAGCTAATGAGCAGTTCTTC.

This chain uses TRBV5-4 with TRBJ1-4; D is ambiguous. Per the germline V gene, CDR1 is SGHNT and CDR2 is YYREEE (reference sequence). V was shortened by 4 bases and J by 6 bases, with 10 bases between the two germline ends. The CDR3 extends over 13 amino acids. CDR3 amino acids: CASSPGGHEKLFF. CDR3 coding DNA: TGTGCCAGCAGCCCTGGAGGTCATGAAAAACTGTTTTTT. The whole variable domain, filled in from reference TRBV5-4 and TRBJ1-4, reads ETGVTQSPTHLIKTRGQQVTLRCSSQSGHNTVSWYQQALGQGPQFIFQYYREEENGRGNFPPRFSGLQFPNYSSELNVNALELDDSALYLCASSPGGHEKLFFGSGTQLSVL.

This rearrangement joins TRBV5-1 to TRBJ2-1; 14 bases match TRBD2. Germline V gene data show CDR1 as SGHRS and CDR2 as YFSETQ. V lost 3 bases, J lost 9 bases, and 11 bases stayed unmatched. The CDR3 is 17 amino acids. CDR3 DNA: TGCGCCAGCAGCTCCCTACCGACTAGCGGGAGGGCCATTGAGCAGTTCTTC. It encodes CASSSLPTSGRAIEQFF. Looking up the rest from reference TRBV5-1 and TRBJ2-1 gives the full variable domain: KAGVTQTPRYLIKTRGQQVTLSCSPISGHRSVSWYQQTPGQGLQFLFEYFSETQRNKGNFPGRFSGRQFSNSRSEMNVSTLELGDSALYLCASSSLPTSGRAIEQFFGPGTRLTVL.

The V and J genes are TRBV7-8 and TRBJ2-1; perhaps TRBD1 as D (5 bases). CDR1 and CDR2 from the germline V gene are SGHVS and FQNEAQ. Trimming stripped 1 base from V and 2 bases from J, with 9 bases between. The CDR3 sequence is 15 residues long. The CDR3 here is CASSLGTSPYNEQFF. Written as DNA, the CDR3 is TGTGCCAGCAGCTTAGGGACATCCCCCTACAATGAGCAGTTCTTC.

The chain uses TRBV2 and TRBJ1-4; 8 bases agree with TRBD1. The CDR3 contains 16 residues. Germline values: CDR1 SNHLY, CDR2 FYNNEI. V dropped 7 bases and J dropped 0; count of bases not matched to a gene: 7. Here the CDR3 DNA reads TGTGCCAGCACCAGGACAGGGCCGCCAACTAATGAAAAACTGTTTTTT. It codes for CASTRTGPPTNEKLFF. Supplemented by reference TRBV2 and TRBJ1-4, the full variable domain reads EPEVTQTPSHQVTQMGQEVILRCVPISNHLYFYWYRQILGQKVEFLVSFYNNEISEKSEIFDDQFSVERPDGSNFTLKIRSTKLEDSAMYFCASTRTGPPTNEKLFFGSGTQLSVL.

The CDR3 coding sequence is TGTGCCAGCACCGCCGTGGGACCAACATTCACAGATACGCAGTATTTT. It specifies CASTAVGPTFTDTQYF. The chain combines TRBV2 with TRBJ2-3; either TRBD1 or TRBD2 may supply D (5 bases each). The germline CDR1 and CDR2 sequences are SNHLY and FYNNEI. Between the trimmed V and J ends, which lost 7 bases and 2 bases, there was a span of 19 bases. There are 16 residues in the CDR3.

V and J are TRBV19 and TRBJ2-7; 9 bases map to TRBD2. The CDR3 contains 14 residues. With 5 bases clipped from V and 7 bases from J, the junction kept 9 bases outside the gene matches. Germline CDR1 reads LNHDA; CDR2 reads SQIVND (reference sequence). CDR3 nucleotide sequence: TGTGCCAGTAGTCCTAGCGGGACTCTTCGGGAGCAGTACTTC. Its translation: CASSPSGTLREQYF.

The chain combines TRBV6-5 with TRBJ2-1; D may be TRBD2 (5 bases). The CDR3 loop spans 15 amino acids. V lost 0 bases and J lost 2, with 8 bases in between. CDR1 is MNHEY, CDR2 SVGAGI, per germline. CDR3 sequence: CASSYSGLTYNEQFF. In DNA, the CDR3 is TGTGCCAGCAGTTACTCAGGACTTACCTACAATGAGCAGTTCTTC.

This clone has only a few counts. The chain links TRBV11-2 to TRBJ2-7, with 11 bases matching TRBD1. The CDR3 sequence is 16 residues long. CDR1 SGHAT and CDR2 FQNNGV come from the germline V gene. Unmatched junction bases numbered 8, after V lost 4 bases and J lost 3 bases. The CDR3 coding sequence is TGTGCCAGCAGCTCCAAAGCCGGGACAGGGGGCTACGAGCAGTACTTC. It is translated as CASSSKAGTGGYEQYF.